This T cell receptor beta chain was found in a study of tumor-infiltrating lymphocytes in oesophageal squamous cell carcinoma. The germline CDR1 and CDR2 sequences are SGHKS and YYEKEE (reference sequence). V lost 0 bases to trimming and J lost 5 bases, with 15 bases between them. This CDR3 contains 16 residues. The table lists this clonotype with many counts. TCRdb processed the PCR reads anew with MiXCR; each CDR3 protein has one entry. This table holds about 12,000 distinct CDR3 sequences, approximately 50% found once. This receptor was identified in a male donor with esophageal squamous cell carcinoma. The chain employs TRBV5-5 and TRBJ2-1, with D unclear. The sequencing input was normal esophageal tissue next to the tumor. The CDR3 nucleotides read TGTGCCAGCAGCTTGGAACCGGGTTTGCCCGACAATGAGCAGTTCTTC. Translating it yields CASSLEPGLPDNEQFF.